The source of this TCR beta chain is a study of shared clonotypes between healthy human individuals. TCRdb's table, derived via immunoSEQ multiplex PCR, lists solely in-frame clones and lacks some. The sample shows about 1 million clones, more than 65% of them seen only once. In its sample, this clone was seen once. Its matching antigen is unknown. General study points: Naive CD4 clonotypes overlapped across a handful of donors at approximately 5.5%. On the whole, naive subsets had larger estimated richness than memory subsets had.

Nashville, Tennessee was home to all donors, who were Caucasian adults. The CDR3 spans 14 residues. Trimming shortened V by 0 bases and J by 4 bases, and 9 bases separated the two germline ends. The germline CDR1 and CDR2 sequences are SGHTA and FQGNSA. This chain uses TRBV7-2 with TRBJ1-2, with D maybe TRBD1 (5 bases). Sequencing was performed on memory CD4+ T cells sorted from blood. The subset was: CD45RA-negative fraction. This clonotype originated in a man aged 18 to 30 in good health. CDR3: CASSLAKGPYGYTF. DNA for the CDR3: TGTGCCAGCAGCTTAGCGAAGGGGCCCTATGGCTACACCTTC.